The clone carrying this T cell receptor beta chain was recorded once. The target antigen is unknown. This record comes from a study of T cell responses to AZD1222 COVID-19 vaccine. Study conclusions and caveats: Researchers report vaccine-associated CD4 TCRs spanning spike, with dominance at 160-218 and 743-854. Nearly half of spike-specific TCRs reportedly target unmutated variant regions. Females outnumbered males among donors, who were mostly white British; clonal diversity was possibly underestimated.

Pooled samples include second doses given at about 4 or 12 weeks. Assay used: immunoSEQ multiplex PCR; TCRdb lists only in-frame clones, some missing. This table has about 160,000 clones, over 75% appearing once. This TCR came from an adult who received the AZD1222 COVID-19 vaccine. The sequences come from peripheral blood, collected 28 days after the second AZD1222 dose.

The CDR3 sequence: CASGGQPTANYGYTF. The CDR3 DNA reads as TGTGCCAGCGGAGGACAACCCACCGCTAACTATGGCTACACCTTC. The J gene is TRBJ1-2, the V gene TRBV5-6; maybe TRBD1 (5 bases). V lost 7 bases to trimming and J lost 0 bases, with 16 bases between them. The CDR3 runs 15 residues. CDR1 and CDR2 from the germline V gene are SGHDT and YYEEEE.